The 31 T cell receptor beta chains presented below share a single source sample, sequenced in a study of molecular identifiers for immune sequencing clone quantification. TCRdb ran MiXCR on the PCR reads and lists one entry per CDR3 protein. This repertoire shows under 800,000 distinct CDR3 sequences, around 25% found once; its top ten account for around 0.78%. Material for sequencing was naive CD8+ T cells from blood, with Jurkat cell RNA spiked in. Subset meaning: FACS-sorted CD8+CD4-CCR7+CD45RA+ naive T cells. These receptors came from a human donor in good health. Some libraries in this study had Jurkat cell RNA spiked in.

This clonotype was detected many times. This sequence joins TRBV20-1 and TRBJ2-3; TRBD1 matches at 8 bases. V was pared by 2 bases and J by 0 bases, with 4 bases of the junction left unmatched. In germline, CDR1 is DFQATT, CDR2 SNEGSKA (reference sequence). The CDR3 is 15 amino acids. The CDR3 DNA follows: TGCAGTGCTAGAATGACAGGGGTCAGCACAGATACGCAGTATTTT. Translated, it gives CSARMTGVSTDTQYF.

This clonotype was counted a few times. The CDR3 bases are TGTGCCATCAGTAAAGGGGGCCTAGAGACCCAGTACTTC. Its protein product is CAISKGGLETQYF. The chain links TRBV10-3 to TRBJ2-5; 7 bases match TRBD1. The trim removed 5 bases at V and 4 bases at J, leaving 4 bases unmatched. Germline V gene data show CDR1 as ENHRY and CDR2 as SYGVKD. This CDR3 has 13 amino acids.

This clonotype was recorded at least ten times. The chain combines TRBV19 with TRBJ2-2; D is undetermined. The CDR3 is made up of 15 amino acids. Germline V gives CDR1 LNHDA, CDR2 SQIVND (reference sequence). Between the trimmed V and J ends, which lost 6 bases and 4 bases, there was a span of 15 bases. The CDR3 coding sequence is TGTGCCAGTAGCATCTCGGAAGCTCTCACCGGGGAGCTGTTTTTT. This translates into CASSISEALTGELFF.

The chain is built from TRBV30 and TRBJ1-4; D unclear. Trimming took off 1 base at V and 13 bases at J, with 16 bases between the two ends. The CDR3 length is 13 residues. Germline CDR1 is GTSNPN and CDR2 is SVGIG (reference sequence). In nucleotides, the CDR3 is TGTGCCTGGAGTGATCGGACCGCCTGGGGACTGTTTTTT. The encoded protein is CAWSDRTAWGLFF.

At least ten counts were recorded for this clonotype. V usage is TRBV29-1 and J usage is TRBJ2-3, with D unclear. The CDR3 covers 14 residues. CDR1 and CDR2 (germline): SQVTM, ANQGSEA. V lost 3 bases and J 2 bases, leaving 12 bases between the germline ends. CDR3 amino acids: CSVESGDPTDTQYF. The CDR3 DNA reads TGCAGCGTTGAGTCTGGGGATCCCACAGATACGCAGTATTTT.

The CDR3 is CSASQGTLSYEQYF. For the CDR3, the DNA is TGCAGTGCTAGCCAGGGCACCCTCTCCTACGAGCAGTACTTC. This sequence joins TRBV20-1 and TRBJ2-7; maybe TRBD1 (5 bases). The length of the CDR3 is 14 residues. V lost 3 bases to trimming and J lost 0 bases, with 12 bases between them. Germline CDR1 reads DFQATT; CDR2 reads SNEGSKA (reference sequence).

Remarks on this clonotype: A much larger clone differs by one base, so this may be a read error. The chain couples TRBV28 to TRBJ2-4, with D possibly TRBD2 on 5 matching bases. With 5 bases removed from V and 4 bases from J, the gap between germline ends came to 15 bases. The CDR3 contains 15 residues. Germline loops: CDR1 MDHEN, CDR2 SYDVKM. The CDR3, as DNA: TGTGCCAGCAGTCTGGTTTCCGGGGTGAAAAACATTCAGTACTTC. Its protein product is CASSLVSGVKNIQYF.

A remark on this clonotype: The junction and the germline gene differ at one end; a read error may be behind it. The chain uses TRBV19 and TRBJ2-1; no definite D call. CDR3 size: 14 residues. Germline V CDR1 and CDR2: LNHDA, SQIVND (reference sequence). Written as DNA, the CDR3 is TGTGCCAGTAGTATTTTCCCTAAGAACAATGAGCGGTTCTTC. Amino acid sequence: CASSIFPKNNERFF.

The chain is built from TRBV24-1 and TRBJ2-5; no clear D gene. The CDR3 has 13 amino acids. Between the trimmed V and J ends, which lost 1 base and 4 bases, there was a span of 6 bases. In germline, CDR1 is KGHDR, CDR2 SFDVKD. CDR3 nucleotides: TGTGCCACCAGTGATTTATCAGTAGAGACCCAGTACTTC. It is translated as CATSDLSVETQYF.

This clonotype was counted only a few times. The chain uses TRBV6-2 or TRBV6-3 and TRBJ2-7, with 10 bases aligning to TRBD2. J was trimmed by 7 bases and V by 2 bases; bases with no gene match: 8. CDR1 MNHEY and CDR2 SVGEGT come from the germline V gene. This CDR3 is 15 amino acids long. The CDR3: CASSYGTSDWQEQYF. CDR3 DNA sequence: TGTGCCAGCAGTTACGGGACTAGCGACTGGCAGGAGCAGTACTTC.

The chain carries TRBV4-1 and TRBJ2-5; D call uncertain. CDR3 size: 14 residues. V was cut by 0 bases and J by 5 bases, with 10 bases left in between. The germline V gene encodes CDR1 MGHRA and CDR2 YSYEKL. The CDR3 protein is CASSQDSIEETQYF. CDR3 bases: TGCGCCAGCAGCCAAGATTCAATTGAGGAGACCCAGTACTTC.

On this clonotype itself: A much larger clonotype is one base distant, so this may be a read error. This chain connects TRBV9 to TRBJ1-1, with unresolved D. The CDR3 length is 13 residues. Germline-derived CDR1 and CDR2 are SGDLS and YYNGEE. The DNA of the CDR3 is TGTGCCAGCAGCGTAGAGAGTGACACTGAAGCTCTCTTT. It encodes CASSVESDTEALF.

A word on this clonotype: A much larger clone differs by one base, so this may be a read error. The genes are TRBV9 and TRBJ2-7, with D possibly being TRBD2 (6 bases). V dropped 4 bases and J dropped 3 bases, with 14 bases sitting between them. The CDR3 is 14 residues long. Germline V lookup: CDR1 SGDLS, CDR2 YYNGEE. This CDR3 is CASSPRGDYYEQYF. CDR3 coding DNA: TGTGCCAGCAGCCCGCGGGGAGACTACTACGAGCAGTACTTC.

This clonotype was seen more than once but under ten times. The gene calls are TRBV20-1 and TRBJ2-3; the D gene is possibly TRBD1 (6 bases). Trimming took 5 bases from V and 4 from J, leaving 22 bases between them. The CDR3 runs to 16 residues. Germline values: CDR1 DFQATT, CDR2 SNEGSKA (reference sequence). This CDR3 reads CSAGGQTPLPADTQYF. CDR3 sequence (DNA): TGCAGTGCTGGGGGACAAACGCCCCTCCCCGCAGATACGCAGTATTTT.

This clonotype was seen repeatedly, ten times or more. The chain carries TRBV28 and TRBJ1-5; D uncertain. The CDR3 runs to 13 residues. The V gene's germline CDR1 is MDHEN and CDR2 SYDVKM. V was trimmed by 5 bases and J by 9 bases, leaving 14 bases between them. This chain's CDR3 is CASSTGFGGPQHF. Here the CDR3 DNA reads TGTGCCAGCAGTACGGGGTTTGGTGGGCCCCAGCATTTT.

Concerning this clonotype: This sequence may be a read error, since a much larger clone differs from it by one base. The rearrangement joins TRBV3-1 to TRBJ2-3, with D possibly being TRBD1 (6 bases). With 0 bases removed from V and 11 bases from J, the gap between germline ends came to 18 bases. Germline loops: CDR1 LGHDT, CDR2 YNNKEL (reference sequence). The CDR3 spans 15 residues. The CDR3 sequence: CASSQDSFGTNMQYF. DNA for the CDR3: TGTGCCAGCAGCCAAGACTCCTTCGGGACAAATATGCAGTATTTT.

There are many counts of this clonotype. The V gene is TRBV7-9, the J gene TRBJ1-3; D remains ambiguous. In germline, CDR1 is SEHNR, CDR2 FQNEAQ (reference sequence). The V end lost 7 bases, the J end lost 0 bases, and 13 bases lay between the germline ends. The length of the CDR3 is 15 residues. CDR3 nucleotides: TGTGCCAGCACCGACACCAGACTCTCTGGAAACACCATATATTTT. This gives the protein CASTDTRLSGNTIYF.

The rearrangement uses TRBV30 and TRBJ2-7; TRBD2 agrees at 7 bases. The CDR3 loop spans 15 amino acids. V was pared by 2 bases and J by 2 bases, with 9 bases of the junction left unmatched. Germline V gives CDR1 GTSNPN, CDR2 SVGIG (reference sequence). The DNA of the CDR3 is TGTGCCTGGAGTTGGTCGGCGGGAGTAACCTACGAGCAGTACTTC. Its translation: CAWSWSAGVTYEQYF.

V and J are TRBV7-6 and TRBJ2-1; D unresolved. This CDR3 is built from 13 residues. The V end was cut by 5 bases, the J end by 7 bases, with 12 bases between. The V gene's germline CDR1 is SGHVS and CDR2 FNYEAQ. Written as DNA, the CDR3 is TGTGCCAGCAGCCCCGCGTCTGATAATGAGCAGTTCTTC. This translates into CASSPASDNEQFF.

On this clonotype: One end of the junction does not line up with germline, which may come from a read error. V usage is TRBV6-2 or TRBV6-3 and J usage is TRBJ1-1; D not certain. This CDR3 region has 16 residues. Germline CDR1 MNHEY, CDR2 SVGEGT. The chain's CDR3 is CASSYPPWQENTESFF. DNA for the CDR3: TGTGCCAGCAGTTACCCCCCGTGGCAGGAGAACACTGAATCTTTCTTT.

This chain joins TRBV5-1 and TRBJ2-7, with TRBD2 as a possible D gene (5 bases). Germline CDR1 is SGHRS and CDR2 is YFSETQ. The CDR3 loop spans 15 amino acids. V dropped 0 bases and J dropped 2 bases, with 12 bases sitting between them. The CDR3 DNA reads TGCGCCAGCAGCTTGGAGGCTAGCTCCCCCTACGAGCAGTACTTC. Its translation is CASSLEASSPYEQYF.

This clonotype appeared many times. This chain connects TRBV29-1 to TRBJ2-2; no clear D gene. This CDR3 has 12 amino acids. Germline V gene sequence: CDR1 SQVTM, CDR2 ANQGSEA. The V end was cut by 6 bases, the J end by 4 bases, with 9 bases between. The CDR3 region is CSVRPGTGELFF. The CDR3 DNA reads as TGCAGCGTCAGGCCGGGCACCGGGGAGCTGTTTTTT.

Points on this clonotype: A clone one base away is much larger, so this may be a read error. No conserved phenylalanine or tryptophan is present at the end of the CDR3, so a read error is the likely explanation. This chain uses TRBV7-2 with TRBJ2-1; TRBD2 matches 11 bases. CDR1 and CDR2 from the germline V gene are SGHTA and FQGNSA. V shed 2 bases, J shed 6 bases, and the junction held 0 bases outside the gene matches. The CDR3 contains 14 residues. CDR3 region: CASSLTSGSNEQFS. CDR3 bases: TGTGCCAGCAGCTTAACTAGCGGGAGCAATGAGCAGTTCTCC.

The chain carries TRBV20-1 and TRBJ2-7; D call uncertain. This CDR3 contains 13 residues. V dropped 8 bases and J dropped 6 bases, with 20 bases sitting between them. CDR1 and CDR2 (germline): DFQATT, SNEGSKA (reference sequence). The DNA for the CDR3 is TGCAGTCCCCGTAGTTCCGGAGACTGCGAGCAGTACTTC. Translated: CSPRSSGDCEQYF.

This clonotype showed up many times. This chain links TRBV11-2 with TRBJ2-7; D not resolved. CDR1 and CDR2 from the germline V gene are SGHAT and FQNNGV. V was pared by 1 base and J by 0 bases, with 13 bases between. CDR3 size: 16 residues. CDR3 in DNA: TGTGCCAGCAGCTTAGTGCTCGACGTCATCTCCTACGAGCAGTACTTC. It translates to CASSLVLDVISYEQYF.

This clonotype has more than one count but fewer than ten. This sequence joins TRBV2 and TRBJ2-5; 8 bases agree with TRBD1. CDR1 SNHLY and CDR2 FYNNEI come from the germline V gene. This CDR3 region has 14 residues. After removal of 6 bases from V and 1 base from J, the junction contained 4 bases not matched to a gene. For the CDR3, the DNA is TGTGCCAGCAGACAAACAGGGGGCCAAGAGACCCAGTACTTC. This codes for CASRQTGGQETQYF.

There are many counts of this clonotype. This chain connects TRBV7-6 to TRBJ2-5; D gene ambiguous. CDR1 is SGHVS, CDR2 FNYEAQ, per germline. With 5 bases removed from V and 2 bases from J, the gap between germline ends came to 12 bases. The CDR3 length is 14 residues. CDR3 sequence (DNA): TGTGCCAGCAGCAACAGTGCCTGGCAAGAGACCCAGTACTTC. Translation gives CASSNSAWQETQYF. Full variable domain (missing parts from reference TRBV7-6 and TRBJ2-5): GAGVSQSPRYKVTKRGQDVALRCDPISGHVSLYWYRQALGQGPEFLTYFNYEAQQDKSGLPNDRFSAERPEGSISTLTIQRTEQRDSAMYRCASSNSAWQETQYFGPGTRLLVL.

This clonotype was detected only a few times. CDR3 protein: CASSQDSDPEQYF. The CDR3 coding sequence is TGTGCCAGCAGCCAAGATTCGGATCCCGAGCAGTACTTC. This rearrangement joins TRBV3-1 to TRBJ2-7; D not resolved. Trimming pared 0 bases from V and 6 bases from J, leaving 9 bases between. This CDR3 is built from 13 residues. Germline lookup yields CDR1 LGHDT and CDR2 YNNKEL (reference sequence).

In its sample, this clonotype was seen a few times. The gene calls are TRBV7-9 and TRBJ1-2; D is undetermined. There are 13 residues in the CDR3. Trimming shortened V by 5 bases and J by 6 bases, and 13 bases separated the two germline ends. Germline CDR1 is SEHNR and CDR2 is FQNEAQ (reference sequence). Here the CDR3 DNA reads TGTGCCAGCAGCGGGGAGGACGGTGATGGCTACACCTTC. Encoded protein: CASSGEDGDGYTF.

The gene calls are TRBV30 and TRBJ1-1, with a tentative D call TRBD1 (5 bases). This CDR3 has 11 residues. Germline V lookup: CDR1 GTSNPN, CDR2 SVGIG (reference sequence). CDR3 in amino acids: CAVGAGGEAFF. CDR3 DNA sequence: TGTGCTGTAGGCGCGGGGGGTGAAGCTTTCTTT.

Comment on this clonotype: The junction differs from germline at one of its ends, possibly a read error. The chain couples TRBV10-2 to TRBJ1-1, with D possibly TRBD1 on 6 matching bases. The CDR3 consists of 11 residues. The germline gives CDR1 WSHSY, CDR2 SAAADI. The CDR3 protein is CAGSGGTEAFF. DNA for the CDR3: TGCGCCGGCAGTGGGGGGACAGAAGCTTTCTTT.